A selection of T cell receptor beta chains follows, all from one sample in a study of T cells in Graves' hyperthyroidism and ophthalmopathy. TCRdb called the multiplex PCR reads again in MiXCR, with one record for every CDR3 protein. The table records hundreds of thousands of distinct CDR3 sequences, under 20% of them present only once. The sample consisted of blood. All receptors come from a woman under 40 with Graves' hyperthyroidism. The CDR3 runs from the conserved cysteine through the conserved F or W. Fields, in order: V gene, CDR3 length, D gene, J gene, clone size, CDR3 DNA, CDR3 protein. D genes are given only for firm matches. Clone sizes are given selectively: once, few, many, or a class where the clone is expanded.

>TRBV28|11|NA|TRBJ2-5|NA
TGTGCCAGCAGTATGAAAGAGACCCAGTACTTC
CASSMKETQYF
>TRBV20-1|13|NA|TRBJ1-1|many
TGCAGTGCGAAACAGGGCGCTTTACCTGAAGCTTTCTTT
CSAKQGALPEAFF
>TRBV7-2|16|NA|TRBJ2-4|few
TGTGCCAGCAGTTTAATAGGGTACCTAGCCAAAAACATTCAGTACTTC
CASSLIGYLAKNIQYF
>TRBV11-2|16|NA|TRBJ2-1|many
TGTGCCAGCAGCTTAGTCGTGGGAGAGGAATACAATGAGCAGTTCTTC
CASSLVVGEEYNEQFF
>TRBV29-1|11|NA|TRBJ2-1|NA
TGCAGCGTTATACGAGGGACCCGGCAGTTCTTC
CSVIRGTRQFF
>TRBV11-2|15|NA|TRBJ2-5|many
TGTGCCAGCAGCCCCAGTTACGAGGGGCCAGAGACCCAGTACTTC
CASSPSYEGPETQYF
>TRBV24-1|17|TRBD2|TRBJ2-2|many
TGTGCCACCAGTGATGGGGGGAGGGTTTTATACACCGGGGAGCTGTTTTTT
CATSDGGRVLYTGELFF
>TRBV2|15|NA|TRBJ2-2|NA
TGTGCCAGCAGTGTGGACGGCCAGAACACCGGGGAGCTGTTTTTT
CASSVDGQNTGELFF
>TRBV28|17|TRBD2|TRBJ2-7|few
TGTGCCAGCAGATCACTATTTGGGCGGGAGAGCGGTTACGAGCAGTACTTC
CASRSLFGRESGYEQYF
>TRBV11-3|12|NA|TRBJ1-1|many
TGTGCCAGCAGCTCGGGGTGGACTGAAGCTTTCTTT
CASSSGWTEAFF
>TRBV11-3|22|TRBD1|TRBJ1-1|many
TGTGCCAGCAGCTCGGCCTTTCAAGCTTGGACAGGGGGGCAGTTGGAGGACACTGAAGCTTTCTTT
CASSSAFQAWTGGQLEDTEAFF
>TRBV24-1|15|TRBD1|TRBJ2-1|few
TGTGCCACCAGTGATATAATGGACAGGGACAATGAGCAGTTCTTC
CATSDIMDRDNEQFF
>TRBV7-3|15|NA|TRBJ1-2|few
TGTGCCAGCAGCTTAACTTCAGACACTGACTATGGCTACACCTTC
CASSLTSDTDYGYTF
>TRBV15|15|NA|TRBJ1-5|few
TGTGCCACCAGCAGAGCTTTAGGGGTTGGTCAGCCCCAGCATTTT
CATSRALGVGQPQHF
>TRBV28|12|NA|TRBJ1-1|many
TGTGCCAGCAGTTTATACGTCACTGAAGCTTTCTTT
CASSLYVTEAFF
>TRBV6-2/TRBV6-3|15|TRBD2|TRBJ2-1|NA
TGTGCCAGCAGTTCCAGCGAGCGGGGATACAGTGAGCAGTTCTTC
CASSSSERGYSEQFF
>TRBV15|14|TRBD1|TRBJ1-6|NA
TGTGCCACCAGCAGCGGACAGGGATTTTCACCCCTCCACTTT
CATSSGQGFSPLHF
>TRBV6-2/TRBV6-3|17|TRBD2|TRBJ2-7|NA
TGTGCCAGCAGTTACTCCCCTCTGGCTAGCGGCTCCTACGAGCAGTACTTC
CASSYSPLASGSYEQYF
>TRBV5-1|15|TRBD2|TRBJ2-7|many
TGCGCCAGCAGCTGGTCTAGCGGGAGGGCCCACGAGCAGTACTTC
CASSWSSGRAHEQYF
>TRBV7-2|11|NA|TRBJ2-7|many
TGTGCCAGCAGCTTCCATGAAGAGCAGTACTTC
CASSFHEEQYF
>TRBV27|14|NA|TRBJ1-5|few
TGTGCCAGCAGAGGTGGGTCTAGCAATCAGCCCCAGCATTTT
CASRGGSSNQPQHF
>TRBV4-1|12|NA|TRBJ2-1|NA
TGCGCCAGCAGCCAAATTATCGATGAGCAGTTCTTC
CASSQIIDEQFF
>TRBV19|15|NA|TRBJ1-2|few
TGTGCCAGTAGTGCCGAACGGGGTTTCGGCTATGGCTACACCTTC
CASSAERGFGYGYTF
>TRBV6-1|15|TRBD1|TRBJ2-2|many
TGTGCCTGCCCCCGGGACAGGGACCACACCGGGGAGCTGTTTTTT
CACPRDRDHTGELFF
>TRBV25-1|14|NA|TRBJ2-5|NA
TGTGCCAGCAGTGAAATGAGGTCAGAAGAGACCCAGTACTTC
CASSEMRSEETQYF
>TRBV10-3|13|NA|TRBJ2-4|few
TGTGCCACCTTACCCGACACTGGAAACATTCAGTACTTC
CATLPDTGNIQYF
>TRBV2|16|NA|TRBJ1-3|many
TGTGCCAGCAGTGGAAGGGGGGCAGGTCCTGGAAACACCATATATTTT
CASSGRGAGPGNTIYF
>TRBV7-2|18|TRBD2|TRBJ2-7|NA
TGTGCCAGCAGCCCATCCCCCGGTGGGGGCGGGAGGACCTACGAGCAGTACTTC
CASSPSPGGGGRTYEQYF
>TRBV15|17|NA|TRBJ2-1|many
TGTGCCACCAGCAGAGATGGTTTGCAGGTAGTACGGAATGAGCAGTTCTTC
CATSRDGLQVVRNEQFF
>TRBV6-2/TRBV6-3|16|TRBD1|TRBJ2-5|many
TGTGCCAGCAGTGCCGGACAGGGGAATTCGCAAGAGACCCAGTACTTC
CASSAGQGNSQETQYF
>TRBV28|18|TRBD1|TRBJ1-5|many
TGTGCCAGCAGTACATTGGGATTAAGACAGGGGGCATATCAGCCCCAGCATTTT
CASSTLGLRQGAYQPQHF
>TRBV12-3/TRBV12-4|16|TRBD2|TRBJ2-1|many
TGTGCCAGCAGCTCGGGACTAGCGGGAGTTTGGAATGAGCAGTTCTTC
CASSSGLAGVWNEQFF
>TRBV6-2/TRBV6-3|13|NA|TRBJ1-1|many
TGTGCCAGCACCCAAGCCGTGGAAACTGAAGCTTTCTTT
CASTQAVETEAFF
>TRBV7-9|17|TRBD2|TRBJ2-1|NA
TGTGCCAGCAGCCGGGCCGGGACTAGCGGCCGAGGGGATGAGCAGTTCTTC
CASSRAGTSGRGDEQFF
>TRBV7-2|14|NA|TRBJ2-7|few
TGTGCCAGCAACCAGAAGGGTTCGACCTACGAGCAGTACTTC
CASNQKGSTYEQYF
>TRBV29-1|13|NA|TRBJ2-4|few
TGCAGCGTTGCCAACACAGTGGGGAACATTCAGTACTTC
CSVANTVGNIQYF
>TRBV5-1|15|NA|TRBJ2-3|few
TGCGCCAGCAGCGCCACTGGAACTAGCACAGATACGCAGTATTTT
CASSATGTSTDTQYF
>TRBV7-8|15|TRBD2|TRBJ2-1|NA
TGTGCCAGCACGTTAGCGGGAGGGGGGTACAATGAGCAGTTCTTC
CASTLAGGGYNEQFF
>TRBV20-1|16|TRBD1|TRBJ2-7|many
TGCAGTGCTGACCCCTTTTCCGGGACAGGGGGGAACGAGCAGTACTTC
CSADPFSGTGGNEQYF
>TRBV7-3|19|TRBD2|TRBJ2-2|many
TGTGCCAGCAGCCCAAATCATCCTGGACTAGCGGGGAACACCGGGGAGCTGTTTTTT
CASSPNHPGLAGNTGELFF
>TRBV6-2/TRBV6-3|16|TRBD2|TRBJ2-3|many
TGTGCCAGCACCACCACTAGCGGGGGATACACAGATACGCAGTATTTT
CASTTTSGGYTDTQYF
>TRBV20-1|16|TRBD2|TRBJ2-1|NA
TGCAGTGCTAGAGTCGGCGGGGGGGCGCGTGTAGGTGAGCAGTTCTTC
CSARVGGGARVGEQFF
>TRBV5-1|14|NA|TRBJ2-1|many
TGCGCCAGCAGCCCCGGGACTGCTGACAATGAGCAGTTCTTC
CASSPGTADNEQFF
>TRBV4-1|14|TRBD2|TRBJ2-3|NA
TGCGCCAGCAGCCAGAGGGAGGGCCCAGATACGCAGTATTTT
CASSQREGPDTQYF
>TRBV10-3|14|NA|TRBJ2-1|many
TGTGCCATCAGTGGGGGACAAGGGATCAATGAGCAGTTCTTC
CAISGGQGINEQFF
>TRBV19|19|TRBD2|TRBJ2-2|few
TGTGCCAGTAGTCTAAAGAGGCCCCTAGCGGGAGGGCCAATCGGGGAGCTGTTTTTT
CASSLKRPLAGGPIGELFF
>TRBV10-3|12|NA|TRBJ1-2|many
TGTGCCATCAGTCACAGCTCCTATGGCTACACCTTC
CAISHSSYGYTF
>TRBV20-1|15|TRBD2|TRBJ2-1|many
TGCAGTGCTAAGACCCTAGCGGCACCGTACAATGAGCAGTTCTTC
CSAKTLAAPYNEQFF
>TRBV29-1|13|TRBD1|TRBJ2-1|NA
TGCAGCGGAACCGGGACAGGGGTCAATGAGCAGTTCTTC
CSGTGTGVNEQFF
>TRBV12-3/TRBV12-4|13|TRBD1|TRBJ1-2|many
TGTGCCAGCAGTTTTAACAGGGGACATGGCTACACCTTC
CASSFNRGHGYTF
>TRBV3-1|14|TRBD1|TRBJ2-7|few
TGTGCCAGCAGCACTCGGACAGGGCTCTACGAGCAGTACTTC
CASSTRTGLYEQYF
>TRBV28|14|TRBD1|TRBJ2-1|many
TGTGCCAGCAGTTTCAGGGGGCAGGTCAATGAGCAGTTCTTC
CASSFRGQVNEQFF
>TRBV6-2/TRBV6-3|16|NA|TRBJ1-1|many
TGTGCCAGCAGTTACGATACCGACAGCCTTAACACTGAAGCTTTCTTT
CASSYDTDSLNTEAFF
>TRBV5-5|14|NA|TRBJ1-1|many
TGTGCCAGCAGCCGGCCCGACAGTTACACTGAAGCTTTCTTT
CASSRPDSYTEAFF
>TRBV5-1|19|TRBD1|TRBJ2-7|NA
TGCGCCAGCAGCTCTCACCGGTATGCGGGACAGGGGGGGTCCTACGAGCAGTACTTC
CASSSHRYAGQGGSYEQYF
>TRBV7-9|15|NA|TRBJ1-1|many
TGTGCCAGCAGCTTAGTTTTCGGGGCGTCCACTGAAGCTTTCTTT
CASSLVFGASTEAFF